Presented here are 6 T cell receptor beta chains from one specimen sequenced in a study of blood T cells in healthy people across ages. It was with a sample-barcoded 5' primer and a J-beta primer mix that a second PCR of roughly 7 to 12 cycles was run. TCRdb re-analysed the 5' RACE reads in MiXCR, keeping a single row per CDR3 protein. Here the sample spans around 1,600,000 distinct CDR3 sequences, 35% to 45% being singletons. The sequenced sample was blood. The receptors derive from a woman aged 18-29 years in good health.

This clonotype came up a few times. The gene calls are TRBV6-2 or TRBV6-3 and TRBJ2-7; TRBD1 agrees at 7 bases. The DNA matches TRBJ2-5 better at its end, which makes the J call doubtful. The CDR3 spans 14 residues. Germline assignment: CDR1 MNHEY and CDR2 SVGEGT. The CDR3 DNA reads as TGTGCCAGCAGTTACCCGACAGGGAGAGAGACCCAGTACTTC. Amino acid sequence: CASSYPTGRETQYF.

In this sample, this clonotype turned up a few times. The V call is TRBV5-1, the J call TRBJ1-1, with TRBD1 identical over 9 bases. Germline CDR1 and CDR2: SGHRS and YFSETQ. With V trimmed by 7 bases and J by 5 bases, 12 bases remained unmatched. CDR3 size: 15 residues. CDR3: CASALNRGRRTEAFF. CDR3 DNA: TGCGCCAGCGCGCTTAACAGGGGGCGCAGGACTGAAGCTTTCTTT. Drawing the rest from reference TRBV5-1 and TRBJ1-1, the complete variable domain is KAGVTQTPRYLIKTRGQQVTLSCSPISGHRSVSWYQQTPGQGLQFLFEYFSETQRNKGNFPGRFSGRQFSNSRSEMNVSTLELGDSALYLCASALNRGRRTEAFFGQGTRLTVV.

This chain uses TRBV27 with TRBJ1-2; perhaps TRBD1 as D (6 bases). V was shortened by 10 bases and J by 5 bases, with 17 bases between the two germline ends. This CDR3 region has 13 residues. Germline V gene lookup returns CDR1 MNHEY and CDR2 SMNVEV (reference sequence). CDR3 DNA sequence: TGTGCCACTTCGACAGGACAACCATATGGCTACACCTTC. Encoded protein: CATSTGQPYGYTF.

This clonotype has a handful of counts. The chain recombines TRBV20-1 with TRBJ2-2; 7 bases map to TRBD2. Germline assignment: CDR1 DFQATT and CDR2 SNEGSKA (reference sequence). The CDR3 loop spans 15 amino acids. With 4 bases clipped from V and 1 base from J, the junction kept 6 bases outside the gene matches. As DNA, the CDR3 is TGCAGTGCTAAGGGAGCGGGGTTGAACACCGGGGAGCTGTTTTTT. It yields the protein CSAKGAGLNTGELFF.

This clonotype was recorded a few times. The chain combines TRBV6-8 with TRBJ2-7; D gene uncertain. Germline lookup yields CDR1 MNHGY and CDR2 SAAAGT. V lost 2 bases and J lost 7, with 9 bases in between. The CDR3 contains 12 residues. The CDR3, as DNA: TGTGCCAGCAGTTACCCCAAACATGAGCAGTACTTC. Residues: CASSYPKHEQYF.

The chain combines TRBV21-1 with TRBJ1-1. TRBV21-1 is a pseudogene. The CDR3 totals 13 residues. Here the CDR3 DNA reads TGTGCCAGCGAGCGGCTCGACTACACTGAAGCTTTCTTT. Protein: CASERLDYTEAFF.